Listed below are T cell receptor beta chains from one sample, sequenced in a study of lymphopenia after photon versus proton radiotherapy. Profiled with immunoSEQ multiplex PCR; TCRdb holds only in-frame clones, not every one. This table holds approximately 58,000 clones, about 86% found once. Specimen: peripheral blood, collected from a patient treated with photon-based radiotherapy. The receptor source for this set is a man between 50 and 59 years old with gastric cancer. Each CDR3 is given with its conserved first and last residue. The order of the fields is J gene, V gene, CDR3 length, CDR3 protein.

J: TRBJ2-7; V: TRBV5-4; length: 16; CDR3: CASSLTPDRFSYEQYF
J: TRBJ1-1; V: TRBV27; length: 13; CDR3: CASSPQGTTEAFF
J: TRBJ2-1; V: TRBV2; length: 15; CDR3: CASSTGTSGSNEQFF
J: TRBJ2-4; V: TRBV19; length: 14; CDR3: CASSEVAGGNIQYF
J: TRBJ2-7; V: TRBV5-4; length: 18; CDR3: CASSLKRGRIQGVREQYF
J: TRBJ1-4; V: TRBV15; length: 20; CDR3: CATSSLGQGLLITSNEKLFF
J: TRBJ2-1; V: TRBV25-1; length: 14; CDR3: CASTLRQPNNEQFF
J: TRBJ2-3; V: TRBV5-1; length: 14; CDR3: CASSLGRGEDTQYF
J: TRBJ2-3; V: TRBV30; length: 13; CDR3: CAWSVGGGDTQYF
J: TRBJ2-5; V: TRBV28; length: 14; CDR3: CASSFYGQGQTQYF
J: TRBJ2-7; V: TRBV5-8; length: 14; CDR3: CASSLDGSPYEQYF